This is a list of T cell receptor beta chains from one sample in a study of blood T cell repertoires in COVID-19. Generated by immunoSEQ multiplex PCR, the TCRdb table keeps only in-frame clones and is missing some. The sample contains about 670,000 clones, approximately 90% of which appear only once. Sequenced sample: peripheral blood. These receptors all come from a woman aged 18-29 years with acute or convalescent COVID-19. The CDR3 runs from the conserved cysteine through the conserved F or W. Fields, in order: D gene, clone size, V gene, J gene, CDR3 DNA, CDR3 protein. A D gene is named only where the DNA matches it firmly. A row's size may be missing; if present it is once, few, many or a size class.

.	.	TRBV29-1	TRBJ1-1	TGCAGCGCTAGTCCCGGGACTGGGAACACTGAAGCTTTCTTT	CSASPGTGNTEAFF
.	few	TRBV3-1/TRBV3-2	TRBJ2-7	TGTGCCAGCAGCCAAGACAGGGGAAGGGACGAGCAGTACTTC	CASSQDRGRDEQYF
.	.	TRBV3-1/TRBV3-2	TRBJ2-7	TGTGCCAGCAGCCCGAGTGCCTTCAGGGACGAGCAGTACTTC	CASSPSAFRDEQYF
TRBD1	.	TRBV5-4	TRBJ1-3	TGTGCCAGCAGCCTCCGACTCGTGGACAGGATCTCTGGAAACACCATATATTTT	CASSLRLVDRISGNTIYF
TRBD1	.	TRBV28	TRBJ2-1	TGTGCCAGCAGTGAGGGACAGGGTTTGGTCAATGAGCAGTTCTTC	CASSEGQGLVNEQFF
.	.	TRBV15	TRBJ1-5	TGTGCCACCAGCAGAGATCTAGGGGGGGATCAGCCCCAGCATTTT	CATSRDLGGDQPQHF
.	.	TRBV4-1	TRBJ1-2	TGCGCCAGCAGCCCCGAGGATCGGACAGTCCAGAACTATGGCTACACCTTC	CASSPEDRTVQNYGYTF
.	.	TRBV3-1/TRBV3-2	TRBJ1-1	TGTGCCAGCAGCCAAGACAGGGGAGCCCCTGAAGCTTTCTTT	CASSQDRGAPEAFF
.	.	TRBV7-8	TRBJ1-6	TGTGCCAGCAGCTTAAGAGGGCAAATTAATTCACCCCTCCACTTT	CASSLRGQINSPLHF
TRBD2	.	TRBV9	TRBJ2-7	TGTGCCAGCAACCCGCGCGGGGGGGGGACCGAGCAGTACTTC	CASNPRGGGTEQYF
TRBD2	.	TRBV3-1/TRBV3-2	TRBJ2-2	TGTGCCAGCAGCCAAGATACCGGGGGGTCCGGGGAGCTGTTTTTT	CASSQDTGGSGELFF
.	.	TRBV12-5	TRBJ1-1	TGTGCTAGTGGTTTGGATACAGGGTTAACTAGTTTTGAAGCTTTCTTT	CASGLDTGLTSFEAFF
TRBD1	.	TRBV28	TRBJ1-5	TGTGCCAGCAGACTCGACAGGGTAGGGGAAAATCAGCCCCAGCATTTT	CASRLDRVGENQPQHF
.	.	TRBV2	TRBJ1-2	TGTGCCAGCAGCCGATCGACAGGTACCTATGGCTACACCTTC	CASSRSTGTYGYTF
.	once	TRBV21-1	TRBJ1-2	TGTGCCAGCAGGAGAGTTGCGGCTAACTATGGCTACACCTTC	CASRRVAANYGYTF
.	.	TRBV15	TRBJ2-2	TGTGCCACCAGCAGAGATCAGGGCGGGGAGCTGTTTTTT	CATSRDQGGELFF
.	.	TRBV12-3/TRBV12-4	TRBJ1-2	TGTGCCAGCAAGGGGTATGCCCAAGGCTACACCTTC	CASKGYAQGYTF
TRBD2	.	TRBV19	TRBJ2-3	TGTGCCAGTAGCGCCGACCATCTAGCGGGGGGGACGGATACGCAGTATTTT	CASSADHLAGGTDTQYF
.	.	TRBV6-2/TRBV6-3	TRBJ2-2	TGTGCCAGCAGTAGGTCGGGGGACACCGGGGAGCTGTTTTTT	CASSRSGDTGELFF
.	.	TRBV14	TRBJ2-5	TGTGCCAGCAGCCAAGATGTAAGAGTGGCCCAGTACTTC	CASSQDVRVAQYF
.	few	TRBV28	TRBJ1-5	TGTGCCAGCAGTTTTGCGGGACGCCGCAATCAGCCCCAGCATTTT	CASSFAGRRNQPQHF
.	.	TRBV3-1/TRBV3-2	TRBJ1-5	TGTGCCAGCAGCCAAGATCTAGGGGCATATCAGCCCCAGCATTTT	CASSQDLGAYQPQHF
TRBD1	few	TRBV14	TRBJ1-6	TGTGCCAGCAGCCAACAGGGGGCCCATAATTCACCCCTCCACTTT	CASSQQGAHNSPLHF
TRBD1	.	TRBV29-1	TRBJ2-7	TGCAGCGTTGAGTTAGCGGACAGGGGTTACGAGCAGTACTTC	CSVELADRGYEQYF
.	.	TRBV19	TRBJ1-1	TGTGCCAGTAGTATCGGAGGCGGCGGGGGAGCTTTCTTT	CASSIGGGGGAFF
TRBD1	once	TRBV14	TRBJ1-2	TGTGCCAGCAGCCGAAAACCCGGACAGGGGGGAGGCTATGGCTACACCTTC	CASSRKPGQGGGYGYTF
TRBD1	once	TRBV6-1	TRBJ1-2	TGTGCCAGCAGTGACCAGGGGGCGGGCTATGGCTACACCTTC	CASSDQGAGYGYTF
.	.	TRBV19	TRBJ1-5	TGTGCCAGTACCGTTAGGGGGGGGCCCAGTCAGCCCCAGCATTTT	CASTVRGGPSQPQHF
.	.	TRBV3-1/TRBV3-2	TRBJ1-2	TGTGCCAGCAGCCAAGGAAGGTCGCGAGGAGGGGTTAACTATGGCTACACCTTC	CASSQGRSRGGVNYGYTF
TRBD1	.	TRBV5-1	TRBJ2-3	TGCGCCAGCAGCAAGGACAGGGGGGCAGATACGCAGTATTTT	CASSKDRGADTQYF
TRBD2	.	TRBV6-5	TRBJ2-5	TGTGCCAGCGGCGGGGGGCGAGGGGAGACCCAGTACTTC	CASGGGRGETQYF
.	.	TRBV9	TRBJ2-3	TGTGCCAGCAGCCCGCGAGCTCCCGGGGGAGCAGATACGCAGTATTTT	CASSPRAPGGADTQYF
.	.	TRBV19	TRBJ2-2	TGTGCCAGTGAGCACTGGAACACCGGGGAGCTGTTTTTT	CASEHWNTGELFF
.	.	TRBV7-2	TRBJ1-2	TGTGCCAGCAGCTTAGAGCCCCTCTATGGCTACACCTTC	CASSLEPLYGYTF